This is a list of T cell receptor beta chains from one sample in a study of T cell changes during pregnancy in multiple sclerosis. Profiling relied on immunoSEQ multiplex PCR, and the TCRdb table lists in-frame clones only, not all of them. The sample lists 20,000 to 25,000 clones, about 90% occurring once. The sequences come from CD8+ T cells from peripheral blood mononuclear cells, collected in the second trimester of pregnancy. The origin of the receptors is a female donor in good health, enrolled as a control in a pregnancy study. CDR3s include the opening cysteine and the closing phenylalanine or tryptophan. D genes are given only for firm matches.

D	J	V	CDR3
TRBD1	TRBJ1-4	TRBV7-9	CASSLADRVGKLFF
.	TRBJ1-1	TRBV6-5	CASSYSEGHTEAFF
.	TRBJ2-2	TRBV25-1	CASSGGSGELFF
.	TRBJ2-3	TRBV6-6	CASSPGGTDTQYF
TRBD1	TRBJ2-7	TRBV2	CASSGGQGSNEQYF
TRBD2	TRBJ2-7	TRBV4-2	CASSLLTSGRTYEQYF
TRBD2	TRBJ2-7	TRBV5-6	CASTDLASGGYEQYF
TRBD1	TRBJ2-7	TRBV10-3	CAISEQWTGNSYEQYF
TRBD2	TRBJ2-1	TRBV19	CASHSGRASNEQFF
TRBD1	TRBJ1-1	TRBV19	CASSIDSDRSLEAFF
.	TRBJ2-3	TRBV7-9	CASSSPDYLRDTDTQYF
TRBD1	TRBJ2-7	TRBV19	CASSMGTVYEQYF
TRBD1	.	TRBV5-6	CASSFTGVYEQYF
.	TRBJ1-2	TRBV10-3	CAIAAETAGYGYTF
TRBD2	TRBJ2-1	TRBV2	CASSDESSGGSYNEQFF
.	TRBJ2-1	TRBV6-4	CASSDEGGGRNEQFF
TRBD2	TRBJ2-3	TRBV4-3	CASSALAVITDTQYF
.	TRBJ2-7	TRBV4-3	CASSQASLFAVLSYEQYF
.	TRBJ1-2	TRBV29-1	CSVGSDTYGYTF
TRBD2	TRBJ2-2	TRBV7-9	CASVLGLAGGIGELFF
TRBD2	TRBJ2-1	TRBV6-6	CASSLGTSGYNEQFF
.	TRBJ1-6	TRBV4-3	CASSQVEGSNSPLHF
.	TRBJ2-5	TRBV7-9	CASRAGDETQYF
.	TRBJ2-1	TRBV7-9	CASRKGEASNEQFF
TRBD2	TRBJ2-1	TRBV9	CASSVGASGSVNEQFF
.	TRBJ2-5	TRBV18	CASSWTGSFGETQYF
TRBD2	TRBJ2-1	TRBV5-5	CASSLVGLEQIDEQFF
TRBD2	TRBJ2-5	TRBV9	CASSAGTSGQETQYF
.	TRBJ1-2	TRBV5-3	CARSLRRQGRDYGYTF
TRBD1	TRBJ1-2	TRBV5-6	CASSWGQSYYGYTF
.	TRBJ1-2	TRBV4-1	CASSQRGFYYGYTF
TRBD2	TRBJ2-1	TRBV6-1	CAGSGSGGANEQFF
.	TRBJ1-2	TRBV4-2	CASRDTGGESSAYTF
TRBD2	TRBJ2-7	TRBV4-2	CASSPGGDGYEQYF
.	TRBJ2-5	TRBV9	CASSGAGGGYQETQYF
.	TRBJ1-2	TRBV11-2	CASSFGAGWGYTF
TRBD1	TRBJ2-1	TRBV18	CASSPEQGVKNEQFF
.	TRBJ2-7	TRBV7-9	CASSIDRSSYEQYF
.	TRBJ2-5	TRBV11-2	CASSWGVGDQETQYF
TRBD2	TRBJ2-3	TRBV5-1	CASSWTSGTGDTQYF
.	TRBJ1-4	TRBV30	CAWSVLGGYNEKLFF
TRBD2	TRBJ2-3	TRBV27	CASSPTSGRIDTQYF
.	TRBJ2-1	TRBV19	CASSMGHTSSYNEQFF
.	TRBJ1-6	TRBV16	CASSQSGGAGNSPLHF
TRBD1	TRBJ1-1	TRBV7-9	CASSTTKQGVNTEAFF
.	TRBJ2-2	TRBV30	CAWSVPRREAGELFF
TRBD2	TRBJ2-5	TRBV5-4	CASSSGLAGANPQETQYF